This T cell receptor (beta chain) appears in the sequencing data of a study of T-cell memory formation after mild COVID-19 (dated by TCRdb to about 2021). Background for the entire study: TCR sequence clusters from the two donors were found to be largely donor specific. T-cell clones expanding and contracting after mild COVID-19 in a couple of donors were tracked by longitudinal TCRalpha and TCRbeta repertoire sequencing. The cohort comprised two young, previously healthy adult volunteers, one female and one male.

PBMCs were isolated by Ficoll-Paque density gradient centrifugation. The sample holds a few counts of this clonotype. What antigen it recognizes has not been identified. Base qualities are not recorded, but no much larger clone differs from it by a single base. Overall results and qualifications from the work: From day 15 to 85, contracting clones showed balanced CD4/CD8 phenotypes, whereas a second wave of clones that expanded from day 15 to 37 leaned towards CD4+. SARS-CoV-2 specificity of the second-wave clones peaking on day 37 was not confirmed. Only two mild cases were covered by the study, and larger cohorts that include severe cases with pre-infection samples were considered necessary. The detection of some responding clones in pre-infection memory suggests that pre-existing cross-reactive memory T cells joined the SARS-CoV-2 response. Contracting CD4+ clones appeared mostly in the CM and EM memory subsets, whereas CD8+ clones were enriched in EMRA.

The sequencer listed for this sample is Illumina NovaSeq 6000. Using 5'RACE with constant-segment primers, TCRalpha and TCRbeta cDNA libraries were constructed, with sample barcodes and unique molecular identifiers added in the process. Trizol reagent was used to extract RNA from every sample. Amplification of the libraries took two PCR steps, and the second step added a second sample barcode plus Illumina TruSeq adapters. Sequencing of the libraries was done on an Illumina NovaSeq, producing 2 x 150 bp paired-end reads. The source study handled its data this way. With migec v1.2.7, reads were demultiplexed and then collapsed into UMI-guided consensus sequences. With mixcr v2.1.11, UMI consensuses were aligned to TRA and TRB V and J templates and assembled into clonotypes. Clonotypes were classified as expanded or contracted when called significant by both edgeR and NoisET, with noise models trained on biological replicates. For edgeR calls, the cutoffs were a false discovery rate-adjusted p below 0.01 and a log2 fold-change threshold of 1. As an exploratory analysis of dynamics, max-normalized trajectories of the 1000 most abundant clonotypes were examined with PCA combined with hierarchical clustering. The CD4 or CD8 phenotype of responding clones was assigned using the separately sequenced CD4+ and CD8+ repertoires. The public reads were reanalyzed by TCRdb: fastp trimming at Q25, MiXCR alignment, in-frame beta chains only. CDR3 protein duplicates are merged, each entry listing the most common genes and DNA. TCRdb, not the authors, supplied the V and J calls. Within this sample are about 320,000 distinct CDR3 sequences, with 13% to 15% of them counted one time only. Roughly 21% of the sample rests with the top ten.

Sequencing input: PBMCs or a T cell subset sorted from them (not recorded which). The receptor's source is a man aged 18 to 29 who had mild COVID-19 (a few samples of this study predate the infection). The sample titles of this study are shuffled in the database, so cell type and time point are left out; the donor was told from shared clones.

This receptor carries the CDR3 CASSLVSHAGVLEQYF. In nucleotides, the sequence is TGTGCCAGCAGCTTAGTGTCCCACGCTGGGGTCCTCGAGCAGTACTTC. Recombination joined TRBV7-6 with TRBJ2-7, with the D gene not clear enough to name. The CDR3 goes from the cysteine to the phenylalanine over 16 residues. The sequence is cut down to CDR3 DNA, 48 bases in frame from base 1. The germline V gene sets CDR1 to SGHVS and CDR2 to FNYEAQ. V drops 1 base and J drops 6 bases, leaving 19 bases in between. Reference TRBV7-6 and TRBJ2-7 genes cover what lies past the CDR3, so the full variable domain is GAGVSQSPRYKVTKRGQDVALRCDPISGHVSLYWYRQALGQGPEFLTYFNYEAQQDKSGLPNDRFSAERPEGSISTLTIQRTEQRDSAMYRCASSLVSHAGVLEQYFGPGTRLTVT.